This TCR beta chain was recorded in a study of T cells in Graves' hyperthyroidism and ophthalmopathy. Study in general: It was at initial diagnosis, before any treatment, that peripheral blood was collected.

Germline V lookup: CDR1 LGHNA, CDR2 YNFKEQ. V was clipped by 6 bases and J by 6 bases, with 14 bases between them. The CDR3 covers 13 residues. Uncontrolled infection, other autoimmune disease, pregnancy and lactation each barred patients from inclusion. Under 12 ml fresh peripheral blood yielded the PBMCs. The source material, RNA transcripts, was used to amplify TCR beta CDR3 regions. Primed by the HTBI set, a first-round RT-PCR was run on the TCR CDR3. TCRdb independently ran MiXCR on the multiplex PCR reads; one entry per CDR3 protein. Of roughly 630,000 distinct CDR3 sequences in the sample, around 14% were seen once.

This receptor was obtained from a woman aged 25-40 years with Graves' hyperthyroidism. Material for sequencing was blood. V is TRBV4-2 and J is TRBJ1-1, with D perhaps matching TRBD1 (5 bases). The CDR3 coding sequence is TGTGCCAGCAGTAAAGACAGTGACCCTGAAGCTTTCTTT. Protein product: CASSKDSDPEAFF.